Below are 14 T cell receptor beta chains sequenced from a single sample in a study of human T cells and chemical hapten exposure. Time point given: healthy volunteer bleed at 6 weeks. Total RNA came from unfractionated whole blood. In TCRdb, the RACE reads were re-called with MiXCR into one record per CDR3 protein. The data hold about 79,000 distinct CDR3 sequences, with around 8.7% observed a single time. Specimen: whole blood. Receptors were obtained from a male donor in good health. Some clones in this sample may be carry-over from other donors' samples.

This clonotype was counted a few times. DNA for the CDR3: TGTGCCAGCACCTCCGGCGCAGGGGAGGGCGGAAGCGAGCAGTTCTTC. Protein sequence: CASTSGAGEGGSEQFF. The chain combines TRBV28 with TRBJ2-1; TRBD2 is a possible D gene (7 bases). The CDR3 is 16 amino acids. Germline CDR1 is MDHEN and CDR2 is SYDVKM. Between the trimmed V and J ends, which lost 7 bases and 10 bases, there was a span of 26 bases.

Only a few counts were recorded for this clonotype. The CDR3 sequence is CASSRTSGRSETQYF. Written as DNA, the CDR3 is TGTGCCAGCAGTCGGACTAGCGGGAGGTCGGAGACCCAGTACTTC. The chain uses TRBV27 and TRBJ2-5; TRBD2 matches 14 bases. The germline V gene has CDR1 MNHEY and CDR2 SMNVEV (reference sequence). The CDR3 runs to 15 residues. The J segment lost 5 bases and the V segment lost 5 bases, leaving 4 bases of the junction unmatched.

This rearrangement joins TRBV25-1 to TRBJ2-1, with D possibly TRBD1 on 5 matching bases. The V end lost 0 bases, the J end lost 15 bases, and 12 bases lay between the germline ends. The CDR3 loop spans 12 amino acids. The germline CDR1 and CDR2 sequences are MGHDK and SYGVNS. The CDR3 region has the DNA TGTGCCAGCAGTGAATACCAGGGCCTGATGTTCTTC. Protein: CASSEYQGLMFF.

This clonotype was detected a few times. The CDR3 loop reads CSASDRAVSYEQYF. CDR3 in DNA: TGCAGTGCATCAGACAGGGCGGTCTCCTACGAGCAGTACTTC. The rearrangement uses TRBV20-1 and TRBJ2-7; 7 bases are shared with TRBD1. V lost 6 bases and J lost 0; bases outside the gene matches: 8. The CDR3 is 14 amino acids. Germline CDR1 is DFQATT and CDR2 is SNEGSKA (reference sequence).

The chain employs TRBV15 and TRBJ2-5; 8 nucleotides match TRBD1. J lost 5 bases, V lost 0 bases, and 5 bases had no gene match. This CDR3 region has 15 residues. Looked up from germline, CDR1 is LNHNV and CDR2 is YYDKDF (reference sequence). The CDR3 nucleotides read TGTGCCACCAGCAGAGACGACAGGGGCGGTGAGACCCAGTACTTC. Translating it yields CATSRDDRGGETQYF. Filled out from reference TRBV15 and TRBJ2-5, the complete variable domain reads DAMVIQNPRYQVTQFGKPVTLSCSQTLNHNVMYWYQQKSSQAPKLLFHYYDKDFNNEADTPDNFQSRRPNTSFCFLDIRSPGLGDTAMYLCATSRDDRGGETQYFGPGTRLLVL.

Many counts were recorded for this clonotype. The chain recombines TRBV29-1 with TRBJ1-2, with 7 bases that match TRBD1. CDR1 is SQVTM, CDR2 ANQGSEA, per germline. The CDR3 totals 13 residues. The ends lost 6 bases at V and 4 bases at J; junction bases unmatched: 8. CDR3 loop: CSVRPGTAYGYTF. DNA of the CDR3: TGCAGCGTACGACCCGGGACAGCCTATGGCTACACCTTC.

This clonotype was counted between two and nine times. The chain employs TRBV18 and TRBJ1-1; D remains ambiguous. Trimming took 3 bases from V and 1 from J, leaving 3 bases between them. This CDR3 is 12 amino acids long. Germline V gene lookup returns CDR1 KGHSH and CDR2 LQKENI. The CDR3, as DNA: TGTGCCAGCTCACCGTCGAACACTGAAGCTTTCTTT. Translating it yields CASSPSNTEAFF.

The chain uses TRBV28 and TRBJ2-7, with D perhaps matching TRBD2 (5 bases). CDR1 MDHEN and CDR2 SYDVKM come from the germline V gene. V shed 5 bases and J shed 5 bases, with 7 bases lying between them. This CDR3 contains 11 residues. CDR3 coding DNA: TGTGCCAGCAGTCCCGGGGACGAGCAGTACTTC. Its protein is CASSPGDEQYF.

The rearrangement uses TRBV12-3 or TRBV12-4 and TRBJ1-4; D is possibly TRBD1 (5 bases). The CDR3 consists of 16 residues. Trimming took 6 bases from V and 8 from J, leaving 22 bases between them. The CDR3 DNA sequence: TGTGCCAGCAGCCCGGGACCCATCCCCCCTGGAGAAAAACTGTTTTTT. It translates to CASSPGPIPPGEKLFF.

This clonotype was observed many times. The J gene is TRBJ1-1, the V gene TRBV18; no clear D. The length of the CDR3 is 15 residues. Trimming stripped 3 bases from V and 1 base from J, with 12 bases between. The V gene's germline CDR1 is KGHSH and CDR2 LQKENI. CDR3 loop: CASSPTHTGNTEAFF. The DNA of the CDR3 is TGTGCCAGCTCACCCACACATACGGGGAACACTGAAGCTTTCTTT.

This clonotype has at least ten counts. V is TRBV12-3 or TRBV12-4 and J is TRBJ2-1; the D is unclear. The V end lost 7 bases, the J end lost 0 bases, and 4 bases lay between the germline ends. The CDR3 sequence is 12 residues long. In DNA, the CDR3 is TGTGCCAGCACCTCCTCCTACAATGAGCAGTTCTTC. Translated: CASTSSYNEQFF.

This clonotype appeared a few times. CDR3 protein: CASGSTGPEKLFF. In DNA form, the CDR3 reads TGTGCTAGTGGTTCAACAGGGCCTGAAAAACTGTTTTTT. The chain carries TRBV12-5 and TRBJ1-4, with D perhaps matching TRBD1 (6 bases). The CDR3 sequence is 13 residues long. V lost 4 bases to trimming and J lost 7 bases, with 10 bases between them. Germline CDR1 and CDR2: LGHNT and FRNRAP.

The sample holds a few counts of this clonotype. The DNA of the CDR3 is TGTGCCAGCAGTGAGAGAAAGGAGGGCCGGGGTCAGCCCCAGCATTTT. This encodes CASSERKEGRGQPQHF. V gene TRBV6-6 combines with J gene TRBJ1-5; no firm D call. This CDR3 is 16 amino acids long. CDR1 is MNHNY and CDR2 is SVGAGI in the germline V gene (reference sequence). With 5 bases removed from V and 6 bases from J, the gap between germline ends came to 20 bases.

This chain uses TRBV7-9 with TRBJ2-7, with 12 bases identical to TRBD2. The trim removed 4 bases at V and 3 bases at J, leaving 4 bases unmatched. Germline CDR1 and CDR2: SEHNR and FQNEAQ (reference sequence). CDR3 length: 15 residues. The chain's CDR3 is CASSSSTSGGYEQYF. DNA for the CDR3: TGTGCCAGCAGCTCGTCGACTAGCGGGGGCTACGAGCAGTACTTC.